The entry that follows covers one TCR beta chain sequence. Trimming stripped 3 bases from V and 2 bases from J, with 9 bases between. This CDR3 is built from 14 residues. Germline values: CDR1 MRHNA, CDR2 SNTAGT. The sample belongs to a study of blood T cell repertoires in COVID-19. As for the study in general: Samples taken during acute and convalescent COVID-19 were collected in the United States, Italy and Spain. PBMCs, B-cell-depleted T cells, or T cells provided the cDNA or gDNA that made up the material.

Per the original data handling: It was from reference gene primer amplification that nucleated cell counts were estimated. Produced via immunoSEQ multiplex PCR; TCRdb's table is partial and in-frame only. V, J and clone size are those of that table, while D and trimming were read from the DNA. This repertoire shows around 260,000 clones, about 80% found once; its top ten account for roughly 9.4%. The material sequenced was peripheral blood. The clonotype originates from a woman aged 45-59 years who had recovered from COVID-19. This sequence joins TRBV6-4 and TRBJ2-3; a weak D match, TRBD2 (6 bases). CDR3 coding DNA: TGTGCCAGCAGTGAACGGGACTCCACAGATACGCAGTATTTT. It yields the protein CASSERDSTDTQYF.